This TCR beta chain originates from a study of T cells in tumors after PD-1 blockade. Profiling relied on immunoSEQ multiplex PCR, and the TCRdb table lists in-frame clones only, not all of them. The sample carries approximately 6,200 clones, around 84% recorded once. Germline V lookup: CDR1 SGHNT, CDR2 YYREEE (reference sequence). Unmatched junction bases numbered 6, after V lost 5 bases and J lost 3 bases. This CDR3 has 14 amino acids. This receptor was identified in a human donor with advanced basal cell or squamous cell carcinoma (not recorded which). The source was PBMCs, collected after anti-PD-1 therapy. The chain has TRBV5-4 and TRBJ2-7, with TRBD1 matching over 9 bases. The CDR3: CASRSGTGIYEQYF. CDR3 bases: TGTGCCAGCAGGTCCGGGACAGGGATCTACGAGCAGTACTTC.